This T cell receptor (beta chain) appears in the sequencing data of a study of cytomegalovirus exposure and HLA in healthy donors. General study points: Among TCR beta chains of equal frequency, HLA-associated ones were more clonally expanded in a later analysis. In a later analysis, common viral pathogens appeared linked to several of the most significant clusters. According to the study, roughly 160 TCR beta chains were cytomegalovirus-associated. CMV serostatus was the only recorded immune exposure for donors.

The PCR was carried out with 60 Vbeta primers and 13 Jbeta primers. Libraries were prepared by immunoSEQ multiplex PCR; TCRdb keeps only in-frame clonotypes and omits some of them. The table has around 120,000 clones, 70% to 80% seen once; the top ten hold around 1.9%. This clone was picked up a small number of times. Its antigen is unknown. CDR3 length: 14 residues. With 5 bases clipped from V and 9 bases from J, the junction kept 10 bases outside the gene matches. The germline V gene encodes CDR1 MNHNS and CDR2 SASEGT. V is TRBV6-1 and J is TRBJ2-1, with 7 bases that match TRBD2. The source of this sequence is a woman aged 45-65 years in good health and CMV-seronegative. Sequenced input: PBMCs. In DNA, the CDR3 is TGTGCCAGCAGTTCGGGAGGAAGTTGGAGTGAGCAGTTCTTC. It yields the protein CASSSGGSWSEQFF.